The 32 T cell receptor beta chains presented below share a single source sample, sequenced in a study of Graves' ophthalmopathy and Graves' hyperthyroidism. The authors amplified TCR beta CDR3 regions, and they did so from RNA transcripts for repertoire sequencing. Second-round multiplex PCR followed a first-round RT-PCR using HTBI primers. TCRdb reprocessed the multiplex PCR reads with MiXCR, giving one entry per CDR3 protein. The repertoire holds about 550,000 distinct CDR3 sequences, with under 45% as singletons. The sequencing sample was made of peripheral blood or thyroid tissue (not recorded which). The receptors shown here come from an adult man with Graves' hyperthyroidism.

This sequence joins TRBV2 and TRBJ2-1; 9 positions match TRBD2. V lost 6 bases, J lost 2 bases, and 5 bases stayed unmatched. CDR3 size: 15 residues. The germline CDR1 and CDR2 sequences are SNHLY and FYNNEI. The CDR3 DNA is TGTGCCAGCAGGGGGGCGGGAGGGCCCTACAATGAGCAGTTCTTC. It encodes CASRGAGGPYNEQFF.

This chain uses TRBV20-1 with TRBJ2-6; 9 nucleotides match TRBD1. CDR3 length: 15 amino acids. Trimming removed 2 bases from V and 3 bases from J; junction bases left unmatched: 2. In germline, CDR1 is DFQATT, CDR2 SNEGSKA (reference sequence). The CDR3 sequence is CSARHRGRGANVLTF. The CDR3 region has the DNA TGCAGTGCTAGACACAGGGGGCGTGGGGCCAACGTCCTGACTTTC.

The chain is built from TRBV28 and TRBJ1-1; D gene unclear. Between the trimmed V and J ends, which lost 5 bases and 3 bases, there was a span of 7 bases. The CDR3 contains 12 residues. Germline CDR1 is MDHEN and CDR2 is SYDVKM. The CDR3 protein is CASSDIYTEAFF. The CDR3 DNA is TGTGCCAGCAGTGACATTTACACTGAAGCTTTCTTT.

This clonotype was observed a handful of times. V and J are TRBV7-2 and TRBJ2-7, with D perhaps matching TRBD1 or TRBD2 (6 bases each). The CDR3 spans 19 residues. Trimming pared 5 bases from V and 0 bases from J, leaving 26 bases between. From germline, CDR1 is SGHTA and CDR2 FQGNSA. In DNA form, the CDR3 reads TGTGCCAGCAGCCCCCTGGGGGGCTCAGAGTTGGGTAGCTCCTACGAGCAGTACTTC. This sequence encodes CASSPLGGSELGSSYEQYF. Variable domain in full (rest from reference TRBV7-2 and TRBJ2-7): GAGVSQSPSNKVTEKGKDVELRCDPISGHTALYWYRQSLGQGLEFLIYFQGNSAPDKSGLPSDRFSAERTGGSVSTLTIQRTQQEDSAVYLCASSPLGGSELGSSYEQYFGPGTRLTVT.

The rearrangement links TRBV5-4 to TRBJ1-1; D is uncertain. This CDR3 is 13 amino acids long. Germline V gene data show CDR1 as SGHNT and CDR2 as YYREEE (reference sequence). Trimming cost V 0 bases and J 4 bases, with 7 bases left between them. This CDR3 is CASSLVSSTEAFF. DNA of the CDR3: TGTGCCAGCAGCTTGGTGTCGAGCACTGAAGCTTTCTTT.

The J gene is TRBJ1-1, the V gene TRBV20-1; 8 bases are shared with TRBD1. Germline V CDR1 and CDR2: DFQATT, SNEGSKA (reference sequence). This CDR3 contains 13 residues. Unmatched junction bases numbered 7, after V lost 0 bases and J lost 10 bases. The CDR3 here is CSARDPDRDPAFF. The CDR3 nucleotides are TGCAGTGCTAGAGATCCGGACAGGGACCCAGCTTTCTTT.

This clonotype was recorded at least ten times. The chain joins TRBV12-3 or TRBV12-4 to TRBJ1-5; D gene uncertain. CDR3 length equals 15 residues. Trimming shortened V by 5 bases and J by 5 bases, and 16 bases separated the two germline ends. The CDR3 spells CASSSGPGEYQPQHF. The CDR3 DNA is TGTGCCAGCAGTAGCGGGCCAGGCGAGTATCAGCCCCAGCATTTT.

This chain connects TRBV7-9 to TRBJ1-2; 8 nucleotides line up with TRBD1. V was clipped by 5 bases and J by 4 bases; unmatched bases: 9. Per the germline V gene, CDR1 is SEHNR and CDR2 is FQNEAQ (reference sequence). The CDR3 runs to 15 residues. CDR3 nucleotide sequence: TGTGCCAGCAGCCATGAGACAGGGGAGGGCTATGGCTACACCTTC. Amino acids: CASSHETGEGYGYTF. The full variable domain, completed using reference TRBV7-9 and TRBJ1-2, is DTGVSQNPRHKITKRGQNVTFRCDPISEHNRLYWYRQTLGQGPEFLTYFQNEAQLEKSRLLSDRFSAERPKGSFSTLEIQRTEQGDSAMYLCASSHETGEGYGYTFGSGTRLTVV.

This clonotype was recorded a few times. The chain combines TRBV5-6 with TRBJ2-5; the match to TRBD2 covers 13 bases. V was clipped by 4 bases and J by 5 bases; unmatched bases: 8. The V gene's germline CDR1 is SGHDT and CDR2 YYEEEE. This CDR3 is built from 16 residues. CDR3 sequence: CASSRLAGGPGETQYF. The CDR3, as DNA: TGTGCCAGCAGCCGACTAGCGGGAGGCCCGGGGGAGACCCAGTACTTC.

This clonotype has at least ten counts. The rearrangement joins TRBV10-3 to TRBJ1-2, with D maybe TRBD1 (6 bases). Trimming took off 4 bases at V and 4 bases at J, with 10 bases between the two ends. Germline V gene data show CDR1 as ENHRY and CDR2 as SYGVKD. The CDR3 is 13 residues long. The CDR3 sequence is CAISGDIPYGYTF. In nucleotides, the CDR3 is TGTGCCATCAGTGGGGACATACCCTATGGCTACACCTTC.

This clonotype was counted once. This could be a read error, since a much larger clone is one nucleotide away. The chain carries TRBV20-1 and TRBJ2-5; possible D gene TRBD2, 5 bases. This CDR3 is 13 amino acids long. Germline CDR1 is DFQATT and CDR2 is SNEGSKA (reference sequence). Trimming removed 5 bases at V and 1 base at J, with 11 bases between. CDR3 nucleotides: TGCAGTGCTTTCCTTGCGGGCCAAGAGACCCAGTACTTC. This sequence encodes CSAFLAGQETQYF.

In its sample, this clonotype was seen a few times. The CDR3 region is CASSLSTGLTDTQYF. Written as DNA, the CDR3 is TGTGCCAGCAGCTTATCCACAGGACTCACAGATACGCAGTATTTT. V and J are TRBV7-9 and TRBJ2-3; the D gene could be TRBD1 or TRBD2 (5 bases each). V dropped 2 bases and J dropped 2 bases, with 11 bases sitting between them. The CDR3 spans 15 residues. Germline V gene lookup returns CDR1 SEHNR and CDR2 FQNEAQ (reference sequence).

This clonotype was counted at least ten times. The V call is TRBV9, the J call TRBJ2-7; maybe TRBD2 (6 bases). Trimming shortened V by 3 bases and J by 1 base, and 11 bases separated the two germline ends. There are 14 residues in the CDR3. Germline lookup yields CDR1 SGDLS and CDR2 YYNGEE. The CDR3 DNA reads TGTGCCAGCAGCGGGTCTAGCGAATCCTACGAGCAGTACTTC. Translation gives CASSGSSESYEQYF.

V gene TRBV19 combines with J gene TRBJ1-1; unclear D gene. Trimming left V 2 bases short and J 0 bases short, with 10 bases between. This CDR3 has 15 amino acids. Looked up from germline, CDR1 is LNHDA and CDR2 is SQIVND (reference sequence). This chain's CDR3 is CASSINRRMNTEAFF. CDR3 in DNA: TGTGCCAGTAGTATAAATCGGCGGATGAACACTGAAGCTTTCTTT.

In this sample, this clonotype turned up many times. The chain combines TRBV29-1 with TRBJ1-6; a possible D gene is TRBD1 (5 bases). Germline CDR1 is SQVTM and CDR2 is ANQGSEA. The CDR3 consists of 13 residues. The V end was cut by 3 bases, the J end by 10 bases, with 13 bases between. The CDR3 sequence is CSVDAGPDSPLHF. In DNA form, the CDR3 reads TGCAGCGTTGACGCAGGGCCCGACTCACCCCTCCACTTT.

V is TRBV15 and J is TRBJ2-3; D might be TRBD1 or TRBD2, each matching 5 bases. Trimming pared 1 base from V and 2 bases from J, leaving 10 bases between. The length of the CDR3 is 15 residues. CDR1 is LNHNV, CDR2 YYDKDF, per germline (reference sequence). The CDR3 spells CATSRAQGPTDTQYF. CDR3 sequence (DNA): TGTGCCACCAGCAGAGCGCAGGGACCCACAGATACGCAGTATTTT.

This clonotype appeared many times. The rearrangement uses TRBV20-1 and TRBJ1-2, with a tentative D call TRBD1 (6 bases). CDR1 DFQATT and CDR2 SNEGSKA come from the germline V gene (reference sequence). The CDR3 length is 17 residues. The germline V and J ends were trimmed by 3 bases and 5 bases, with 25 bases remaining between them. CDR3 in amino acids: CSASLTPGDIKFYGYTF. For the CDR3, the DNA is TGCAGTGCTAGCTTGACCCCCGGGGACATTAAGTTTTATGGCTACACCTTC.

The gene calls are TRBV6-1 and TRBJ1-1; no reliable D call. V was shortened by 5 bases and J by 1 base, with 14 bases between the two germline ends. The CDR3 has 15 amino acids. CDR1 and CDR2 from the germline V gene are MNHNS and SASEGT. The CDR3, as DNA: TGTGCCAGCAGTTACCTGAGGGATAAGAACACTGAAGCTTTCTTT. This codes for CASSYLRDKNTEAFF.

V and J are TRBV20-1 and TRBJ2-5; 7 bases line up with TRBD1. The junction had 7 bases not matched to a gene; V was cut back by 1 base and J by 5 bases. CDR3 size: 14 residues. Germline V gene sequence: CDR1 DFQATT, CDR2 SNEGSKA (reference sequence). In DNA, the CDR3 is TGCAGTGCTAGAGCGACAGGGTTCGGGGAGACCCAGTACTTC. Translated, it gives CSARATGFGETQYF.

V is TRBV12-3 or TRBV12-4 and J is TRBJ1-1, with D perhaps TRBD1 (5 bases). CDR3 length: 12 residues. The V gene lost 10 bases and the J gene lost 4 bases, with 13 bases spanning the gap. The CDR3 reads CATRKQVTEAFF. CDR3 DNA: TGTGCCACCCGGAAACAGGTCACTGAAGCTTTCTTT.

The table lists this clonotype with many counts. The chain recombines TRBV6-5 with TRBJ2-2; D is possibly TRBD1 or TRBD2 (5 bases each). Trimming stripped 1 base from V and 5 bases from J, with 11 bases between. The CDR3 has 15 residues. Germline assignment: CDR1 MNHEY and CDR2 SVGAGI. The CDR3 DNA is TGTGCCAGCAGTTACTTAAGGGGACGGACCGGGGAGCTGTTTTTT. Its translation is CASSYLRGRTGELFF.

The rearrangement joins TRBV24-1 to TRBJ2-7; D is possibly TRBD2 (6 bases). The length of the CDR3 is 13 residues. Deletions cut 5 bases from V and 3 bases from J, with 10 bases between. Germline loops: CDR1 KGHDR, CDR2 SFDVKD. The CDR3 spells CATSAAGSYEQYF. CDR3 coding DNA: TGTGCCACCAGTGCGGCGGGAAGCTACGAGCAGTACTTC.

This clonotype has a handful of counts. In nucleotides, the CDR3 is TGTGCCAGCAGCACAGAGACAGGGGCCTACAATGAGCAGTTCTTC. Translating it yields CASSTETGAYNEQFF. The rearrangement uses TRBV2 and TRBJ2-1; 8 positions match TRBD1. The CDR3 spans 15 residues. V lost 6 bases, J lost 2 bases, and 6 bases stayed unmatched. CDR1 is SNHLY, CDR2 FYNNEI, per germline.

Concerning this clonotype: At one end the junction does not follow the germline gene, possibly because of a read error. The chain uses TRBV9 and TRBJ2-2, with 7 positions matching TRBD1. The germline gives CDR1 SGDLS, CDR2 YYNGEE. The CDR3 has 16 residues. This CDR3 reads CASRYLGTANTGELLF. CDR3 sequence (DNA): TGTGCCAGCAGATACCTCGGGACAGCGAACACCGGGGAGCTGCTTTTT. Using reference TRBV9 and TRBJ2-2 for the parts outside the CDR3, the full variable domain is DSGVTQTPKHLITATGQRVTLRCSPRSGDLSVYWYQQSLDQGLQFLIQYYNGEERAKGNILERFSAQQFPDLHSELNLSSLELGDSALYFCASRYLGTANTGELLFGEGSRLTVL.

The J gene is TRBJ2-5, the V gene TRBV24-1; 10 positions match TRBD2. CDR3 length equals 17 residues. From germline, CDR1 is KGHDR and CDR2 SFDVKD. The J segment lost 1 base and the V segment lost 4 bases, leaving 8 bases of the junction unmatched. Here the CDR3 reads CATSDGLAVRGQETQYF. As DNA, the CDR3 is TGTGCCACCAGTGACGGACTAGCGGTAAGGGGCCAAGAGACCCAGTACTTC.

This clonotype appeared many times. This CDR3 is CASSNRGQGARGTEAFF. As DNA, the CDR3 is TGTGCCAGCAGTAACCGAGGACAGGGGGCTAGGGGCACTGAAGCTTTCTTT. J is TRBJ1-1 and V is TRBV6-6, with TRBD1 identical over 11 bases. Germline V gene data show CDR1 as MNHNY and CDR2 as SVGAGI (reference sequence). V lost 5 bases, J lost 4 bases, and 12 bases stayed unmatched. The CDR3 has 17 residues.

This clonotype was observed once. V usage is TRBV7-2 and J usage is TRBJ1-1, with 7 positions matching TRBD1. The CDR3 loop spans 15 amino acids. The germline gives CDR1 SGHTA, CDR2 FQGNSA. V was pared by 5 bases and J by 4 bases, with 10 bases of the junction left unmatched. CDR3 in amino acids: CASSLDRVLGTEAFF. The CDR3 region has the DNA TGTGCCAGCAGCCTTGACAGGGTTTTAGGCACTGAAGCTTTCTTT.

The chain links TRBV19 to TRBJ1-5; TRBD1 might be the D (6 bases). There are 18 residues in the CDR3. V dropped 5 bases and J dropped 0 bases, with 20 bases sitting between them. The germline V gene has CDR1 LNHDA and CDR2 SQIVND (reference sequence). The CDR3 sequence is CASSPRGGNQYSNQPQHF. CDR3 nucleotide sequence: TGTGCCAGTAGTCCCCGAGGGGGTAACCAGTATAGCAATCAGCCCCAGCATTTT.

This clonotype was observed at least ten times. The V gene is TRBV6-5, the J gene TRBJ2-5; perhaps TRBD1 as D (6 bases). V gave up 9 bases and J gave up 1 base, with 12 bases separating them. The CDR3 consists of 13 residues. CDR1 and CDR2 from the germline V gene are MNHEY and SVGAGI. The DNA of the CDR3 is TGTGCCAGTCAACAGGGTGCCCAAGAGACCCAGTACTTC. This sequence encodes CASQQGAQETQYF.

The V and J genes are TRBV2 and TRBJ1-3; 8 bases fit TRBD1. Trimming cost V 5 bases and J 2 bases; bases outside gene matches: 8. The CDR3 is made up of 16 amino acids. CDR1 and CDR2 (germline): SNHLY, FYNNEI. The CDR3 reads CASSPGTGGTGNTIYF. CDR3 coding DNA: TGTGCCAGCAGTCCCGGGACAGGCGGAACTGGAAACACCATATATTTT.

The chain has TRBV20-1 and TRBJ1-1, with 11 bases aligning to TRBD1. This CDR3 is 14 amino acids long. Germline values: CDR1 DFQATT, CDR2 SNEGSKA (reference sequence). The V segment lost 3 bases and the J segment 7 bases; nucleotides outside the gene matches: 7. CDR3 amino acids: CSASPGTGGVEAFF. CDR3 bases: TGCAGTGCTAGCCCCGGGACAGGGGGGGTTGAAGCTTTCTTT.

A remark on this clonotype: A much larger clone is a single base away; this may be a read error. The chain recombines TRBV20-1 with TRBJ1-6, with D possibly TRBD1 on 6 matching bases. This CDR3 has 15 residues. The germline V gene has CDR1 DFQATT and CDR2 SNEGSKA (reference sequence). Trimming left V 3 bases short and J 5 bases short, with 14 bases between. CDR3 sequence (DNA): TGCAGTGCTAGCTCGGCAACAGGGAATAATTCACCCCTCCACTTT. It translates to CSASSATGNNSPLHF.